This T cell receptor (beta chain) appears in the sequencing data of a study of T cells after yellow fever vaccination. Study-level findings and limits: Post-booster repertoires contained most primary-vaccination clones again (roughly 96% CD4, around 89% CD8).

For this clonotype: The antigen remains undetermined.

V was pared by 0 bases and J by 6 bases, with 7 bases of the junction left unmatched. The CDR3 sequence is 16 residues long. Germline CDR1 is MNHEY and CDR2 is SVGAGI. Generation of TCR cDNA used 5'RACE template switching (which added a universal primer site and UMIs). TCRdb ran MiXCR on the 5' RACE reads and lists one entry per CDR3 protein. The sample consists of roughly 120,000 distinct CDR3 sequences, about 7% of them appearing once. The V gene is TRBV6-5, the J gene TRBJ1-4, with TRBD1 matching 7 bases. This receptor was obtained from a man between 18 and 29 years old who received the YFV17D yellow fever vaccine. Source: CD4+ T cells sorted from PBMCs, taken approximately 47 days after the first yellow fever vaccination. The CDR3 DNA sequence: TGTGCCAGCAGTTACTCCCCCGGGACAGAAGATGAAAAACTGTTTTTT. Protein sequence: CASSYSPGTEDEKLFF.